The source of this T cell receptor (beta chain) is a study of T cells after yellow fever vaccination. Looking at the study overall: CD3, CD45RA, CCR7 and CD95 guided sorting of the EM, EMRA, CM and Tscm memory subsets.

Study results and limitations: Nearly all vaccine-responding clonotypes were undetectable in sorted memory subsets on day 0. Post-booster reappearance was seen for most primary-vaccination clones (96% CD4, around 90% CD8).

Germline lookup yields CDR1 SGHAT and CDR2 FQNNGV. CDR3 length: 14 amino acids. Trimming took off 5 bases at V and 1 base at J, with 12 bases between the two ends. Making TCR cDNA involved 5'RACE template switching, which added UMIs and a universal primer site. From the 5' RACE reads, TCRdb called clonotypes with MiXCR, one entry per CDR3 protein. Of roughly 28,000 distinct CDR3 sequences listed, roughly 4.7% are singletons. In this sample, this clonotype turned up many times. This specimen was PBMCs, either bulk or a sorted T-cell subset (CD4+, CD8+, memory, or dextramer-sorted; not recorded which), taken on the day of the yellow fever booster vaccination. The chain employs TRBV11-2 and TRBJ2-7; a possible D gene is TRBD2 (5 bases). This clonotype was sampled from a man aged 18-30 years who received the YFV17D yellow fever vaccine. The CDR3 sequence is CASSGIGGSYEQYF. CDR3 coding DNA: TGTGCCAGCAGCGGGATCGGAGGATCCTACGAGCAGTACTTC.